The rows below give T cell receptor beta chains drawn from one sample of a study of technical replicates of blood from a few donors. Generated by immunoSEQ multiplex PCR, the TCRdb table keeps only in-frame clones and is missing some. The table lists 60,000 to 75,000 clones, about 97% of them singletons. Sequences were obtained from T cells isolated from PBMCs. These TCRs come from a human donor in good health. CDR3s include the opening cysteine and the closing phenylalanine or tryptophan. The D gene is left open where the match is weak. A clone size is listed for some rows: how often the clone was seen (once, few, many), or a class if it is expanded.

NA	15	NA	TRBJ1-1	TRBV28	CASSPPRGFYSEAFF	TGTGCCAGCAGCCCCCCTAGGGGGTTTTACTCTGAAGCTTTCTTT
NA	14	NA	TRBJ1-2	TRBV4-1	CASSQALLNNGYTF	TGCGCCAGCAGCCAAGCCCTACTAAATAATGGCTACACCTTC
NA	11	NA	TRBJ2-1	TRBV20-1	CSASGEYEQFF	TGCAGTGCTAGCGGAGAGTATGAGCAGTTCTTC
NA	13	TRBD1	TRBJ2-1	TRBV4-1	CASATGQGREQFF	TGCGCCAGCGCCACCGGACAGGGGAGGGAGCAGTTCTTC
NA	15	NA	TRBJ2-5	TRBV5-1	CASSLEAPVQETQYF	TGCGCCAGCAGCTTGGAAGCGCCCGTTCAAGAGACCCAGTACTTC
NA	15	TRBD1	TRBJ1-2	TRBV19	CASSTRDRANYGYTF	TGTGCCAGTAGTACCCGGGACAGGGCGAACTATGGCTACACCTTC
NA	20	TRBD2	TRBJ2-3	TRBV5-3	CARSQGQLAGGPIRTDTQYF	TGTGCCAGAAGCCAAGGACAGCTAGCGGGAGGGCCGATAAGGACAGATACGCAGTATTTT
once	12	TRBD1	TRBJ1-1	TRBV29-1	CSVRTGDTEAFF	TGCAGCGTTAGGACAGGGGACACTGAAGCTTTCTTT
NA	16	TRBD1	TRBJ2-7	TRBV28	CASSPWGQGKSYEQYF	TGTGCCAGCAGTCCCTGGGGACAGGGGAAATCCTACGAGCAGTACTTC
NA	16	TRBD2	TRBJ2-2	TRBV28	CASSLAGGLQTGELFF	TGTGCCAGCAGTTTAGCGGGAGGGCTTCAAACCGGGGAGCTGTTTTTT
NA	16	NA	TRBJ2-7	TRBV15	CATSRDRLALSYEQYF	TGTGCCACCAGCAGAGATCGATTAGCCCTCTCCTACGAGCAGTACTTC
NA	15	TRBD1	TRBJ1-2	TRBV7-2	CASSLATGTNYGYTF	TGTGCCAGCAGCTTAGCGACAGGGACTAACTATGGCTACACCTTC
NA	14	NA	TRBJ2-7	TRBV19	CASSMVPASYEQYF	TGTGCCAGTAGTATGGTCCCTGCTAGCTACGAGCAGTACTTC
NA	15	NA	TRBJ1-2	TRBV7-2	CASSLEVSGSYGYTF	TGTGCCAGCAGCTTAGAGGTTAGCGGGAGCTATGGCTACACCTTC
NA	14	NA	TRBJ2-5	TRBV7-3	CASSVIRTKETQYF	TGTGCCAGCAGTGTTATCAGAACTAAAGAGACCCAGTACTTC